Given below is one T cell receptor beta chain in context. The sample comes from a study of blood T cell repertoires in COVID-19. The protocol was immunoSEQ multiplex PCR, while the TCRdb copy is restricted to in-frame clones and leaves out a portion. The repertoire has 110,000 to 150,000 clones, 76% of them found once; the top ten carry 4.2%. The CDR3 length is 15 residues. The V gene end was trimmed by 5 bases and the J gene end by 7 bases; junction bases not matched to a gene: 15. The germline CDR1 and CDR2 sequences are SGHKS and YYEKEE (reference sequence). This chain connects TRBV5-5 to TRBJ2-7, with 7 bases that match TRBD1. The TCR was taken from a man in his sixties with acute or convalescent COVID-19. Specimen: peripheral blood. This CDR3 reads CASSFPRDSQKEQYF. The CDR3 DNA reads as TGTGCCAGCAGTTTTCCCCGGGACAGCCAAAAGGAGCAGTACTTC.